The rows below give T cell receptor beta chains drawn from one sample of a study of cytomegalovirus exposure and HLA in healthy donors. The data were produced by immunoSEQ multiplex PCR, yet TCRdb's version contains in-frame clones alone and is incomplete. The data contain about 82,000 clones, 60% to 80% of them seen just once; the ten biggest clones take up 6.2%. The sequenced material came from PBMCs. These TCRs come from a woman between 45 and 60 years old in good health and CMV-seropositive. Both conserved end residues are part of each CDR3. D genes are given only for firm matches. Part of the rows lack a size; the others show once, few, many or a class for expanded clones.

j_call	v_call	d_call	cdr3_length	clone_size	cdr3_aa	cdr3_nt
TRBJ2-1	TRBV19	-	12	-	CASRAVSLEQFF	TGTGCCAGTAGGGCGGTGTCGCTCGAGCAGTTCTTC
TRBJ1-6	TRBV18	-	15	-	CASSPSSQGSSPLHF	TGTGCCAGCTCACCTAGTTCGCAGGGCAGTTCACCCCTCCACTTT
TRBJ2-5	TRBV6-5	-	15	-	CASRKDSGVQETQYF	TGTGCCAGCAGAAAGGATAGCGGAGTCCAAGAGACCCAGTACTTC
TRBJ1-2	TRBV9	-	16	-	CASSVPSIRANYGYTF	TGTGCCAGCAGCGTCCCTAGTATTCGAGCTAACTATGGCTACACCTTC
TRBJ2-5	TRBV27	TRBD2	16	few	CASSYDRLAGVETQYF	TGTGCCAGCAGTTACGATCGACTAGCGGGAGTAGAGACCCAGTACTTC
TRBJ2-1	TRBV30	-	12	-	CAWGGSLDEQFF	TGTGCCTGGGGGGGCTCCCTGGATGAGCAGTTCTTC
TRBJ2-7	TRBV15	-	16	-	CATSRERGFPGYEQYF	TGTGCCACCAGCAGAGAAAGGGGATTCCCAGGGTACGAGCAGTACTTC
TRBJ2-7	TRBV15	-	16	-	CATSRDLGGSSYEQYF	TGTGCCACCAGCAGAGATCTTGGGGGGAGCTCCTACGAGCAGTACTTC
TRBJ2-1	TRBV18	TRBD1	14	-	CASSPLTGLDEQFF	TGTGCCAGCTCACCTCTGACAGGGTTGGATGAGCAGTTCTTC
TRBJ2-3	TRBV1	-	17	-	CTSSHPLAGGPKNTQYF	TGCACCAGCAGCCACCCCCTAGCGGGAGGGCCGAAGAATACGCAGTATTTT
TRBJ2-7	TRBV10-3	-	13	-	CAIRASVAYEQYF	TGTGCCATCAGGGCGAGCGTGGCCTACGAGCAGTACTTC
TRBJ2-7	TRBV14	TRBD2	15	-	CASSRAGTSGTEQYF	TGTGCCAGCAGCCGGGCCGGGACTAGCGGAACCGAGCAGTACTTC
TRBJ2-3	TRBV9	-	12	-	CASSSNTDTQYF	TGTGCCAGCAGCTCAAACACAGATACGCAGTATTTT
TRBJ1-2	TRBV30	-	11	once	CAWSRTSGYTF	TGTGCCTGGTCAAGGACAAGTGGCTACACCTTC
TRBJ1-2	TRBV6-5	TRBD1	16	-	CASSYWGQGGNYGYTF	TGTGCCAGCAGTTACTGGGGACAGGGTGGTAACTATGGCTACACCTTC
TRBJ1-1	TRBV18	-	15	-	CASSPQKTEYTEAFF	TGTGCCAGCTCACCACAAAAGACAGAATACACTGAAGCTTTCTTT
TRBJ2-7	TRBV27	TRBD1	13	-	CASSLNRGYEQYF	TGTGCCAGCAGTCTCAACAGGGGCTACGAGCAGTACTTC
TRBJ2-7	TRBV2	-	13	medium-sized	CASGGTSVLEQYF	TGTGCCAGCGGGGGGACTTCGGTCCTCGAGCAGTACTTC
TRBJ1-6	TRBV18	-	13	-	CASSEPEGSPLHF	TGTGCCAGCTCAGAACCAGAGGGATCTCCCCTCCACTTT
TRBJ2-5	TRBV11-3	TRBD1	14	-	CASSTTGGWETQYF	TGTGCCAGCAGCACCACAGGGGGCTGGGAGACCCAGTACTTC
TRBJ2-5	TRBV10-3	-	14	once	CAITIRGVTETQYF	TGTGCCATCACCATCAGGGGGGTGACCGAGACCCAGTACTTC
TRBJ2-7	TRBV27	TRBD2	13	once	CASSPGLAGRRYF	TGTGCCAGCAGTCCGGGACTAGCGGGCCGGCGGTACTTC
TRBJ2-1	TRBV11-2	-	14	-	CASSFGRAANEQFF	TGTGCCAGCAGCTTTGGCAGAGCGGCCAATGAGCAGTTCTTC